The rows below give T cell receptor beta chains drawn from one sample of a study of CD8 T cells in ankylosing spondylitis. A single record per CDR3 protein comes from TCRdb applying MiXCR to the 5' RACE reads. The sample contains about 400,000 distinct CDR3 sequences, 20% of which appear only once. The sample taken for sequencing was blood, either unsorted or a sorted T cell fraction (not recorded which). These receptors were taken from a male donor with ankylosing spondylitis or in good health (not recorded which). CDR3s include the opening cysteine and the closing phenylalanine or tryptophan. Each record gives: V gene, J gene, CDR3 protein.

v_gene: TRBV6-4
j_gene: TRBJ2-1
CDR3aa: CASSPGLAGGAMEQFF

v_gene: TRBV5-6
j_gene: TRBJ2-7
CDR3aa: CASSLDGLAYEQYF

v_gene: TRBV5-1
j_gene: TRBJ2-7
CDR3aa: CASSLGRDRDFYEQYF

v_gene: TRBV6-1
j_gene: TRBJ2-7
CDR3aa: CASSPLAGVSYEQYF

v_gene: TRBV2
j_gene: TRBJ2-7
CDR3aa: CASHWGGQGYEQYF

v_gene: TRBV20-1
j_gene: TRBJ2-1
CDR3aa: CSARSITYNEQFF

v_gene: TRBV5-5
j_gene: TRBJ2-3
CDR3aa: CASSQRGDRGTDTQYF

v_gene: TRBV7-9
j_gene: TRBJ1-2
CDR3aa: CASSPPGGFSYGYTF

v_gene: TRBV4-1
j_gene: TRBJ1-2
CDR3aa: CASSHGEAGDSYGYTF

v_gene: TRBV29-1
j_gene: TRBJ1-2
CDR3aa: CSVEDGTGGLGYTF

v_gene: TRBV12-3/TRBV12-4
j_gene: TRBJ2-5
CDR3aa: CASSSPGTSGVNQETQYF

v_gene: TRBV6-1
j_gene: TRBJ1-5
CDR3aa: CASSEGVGEGNQPQHF

v_gene: TRBV4-1
j_gene: TRBJ2-6
CDR3aa: CASSQVSGPGANVLTF

v_gene: TRBV29-1
j_gene: TRBJ2-2
CDR3aa: CSVWTAGELFF

v_gene: TRBV5-1
j_gene: TRBJ2-3
CDR3aa: CASSPRTGERVADTQYF

v_gene: TRBV11-2
j_gene: TRBJ2-2
CDR3aa: CASSFRGELFF

v_gene: TRBV29-1
j_gene: TRBJ2-1
CDR3aa: CSVVSGGAHHLEQFF

v_gene: TRBV4-1
j_gene: TRBJ2-4
CDR3aa: CASSRGLAGGLAKNIQYF

v_gene: TRBV20-1
j_gene: TRBJ2-3
CDR3aa: CSARPTGEGADTQYF

v_gene: TRBV20-1
j_gene: TRBJ1-2
CDR3aa: CSAREGTGHGYTF

v_gene: TRBV27
j_gene: TRBJ2-1
CDR3aa: CASSWAGGDEQFF

v_gene: TRBV6-1
j_gene: TRBJ2-7
CDR3aa: CASSPLVTGGGGSYEQYF

v_gene: TRBV5-1
j_gene: TRBJ2-2
CDR3aa: CASSWTVNPGVGELFF

v_gene: TRBV12-3/TRBV12-4
j_gene: TRBJ2-1
CDR3aa: CASSFVSYTDNEQFF

v_gene: TRBV7-9
j_gene: TRBJ2-7
CDR3aa: CASSWEEYYEQYF

v_gene: TRBV30
j_gene: TRBJ1-1
CDR3aa: CAWQTGNTEAFF

v_gene: TRBV2
j_gene: TRBJ1-1
CDR3aa: CASSDTEAFF

v_gene: TRBV2
j_gene: TRBJ1-5
CDR3aa: CAGGQTNQPQHF

v_gene: TRBV28
j_gene: TRBJ2-2
CDR3aa: CASRPPTGTSVGSGELFF

v_gene: TRBV12-3/TRBV12-4
j_gene: TRBJ2-5
CDR3aa: CASSFVTRRETQYF

v_gene: TRBV12-3/TRBV12-4
j_gene: TRBJ2-5
CDR3aa: CASRREEQETQYF

v_gene: TRBV6-5
j_gene: TRBJ1-1
CDR3aa: CASSYTGGASIEAFF

v_gene: TRBV7-9
j_gene: TRBJ2-5
CDR3aa: CASSLAPGGWETQYF

v_gene: TRBV19
j_gene: TRBJ2-7
CDR3aa: CASRGRGSDEQYF

v_gene: TRBV12-3/TRBV12-4
j_gene: TRBJ1-1
CDR3aa: CASSTGLTGTEAFF

v_gene: TRBV29-1
j_gene: TRBJ2-1
CDR3aa: CSVSGVAGRSSYNEQFF

v_gene: TRBV28
j_gene: TRBJ2-7
CDR3aa: CASSPGAGQSF

v_gene: TRBV4-1
j_gene: TRBJ2-3
CDR3aa: CASSPPLGDTQYF

v_gene: TRBV12-3/TRBV12-4
j_gene: TRBJ2-7
CDR3aa: CASSRPDRAYEQYF

v_gene: TRBV11-2
j_gene: TRBJ2-1
CDR3aa: CASSSAPGTGDNEQFF

v_gene: TRBV2
j_gene: TRBJ1-2
CDR3aa: CASTTGDRDGYTF

v_gene: TRBV27
j_gene: TRBJ2-7
CDR3aa: CASSLRVTSGGTYEQYF

v_gene: TRBV13
j_gene: TRBJ2-5
CDR3aa: CASSLEGENLQETQYF

v_gene: TRBV12-3/TRBV12-4
j_gene: TRBJ2-6
CDR3aa: CASSPRGVTGANVLTF

v_gene: TRBV7-9
j_gene: TRBJ1-4
CDR3aa: CASSPDRAEKLFF

v_gene: TRBV10-3
j_gene: TRBJ2-1
CDR3aa: CAVGQGSPGEQFF

v_gene: TRBV12-3/TRBV12-4
j_gene: TRBJ1-5
CDR3aa: CASRSNINNQPQHF

v_gene: TRBV2
j_gene: TRBJ2-3
CDR3aa: CASRGDNTDTQYF

v_gene: TRBV20-1
j_gene: TRBJ2-7
CDR3aa: CSLEFGPYEQYF